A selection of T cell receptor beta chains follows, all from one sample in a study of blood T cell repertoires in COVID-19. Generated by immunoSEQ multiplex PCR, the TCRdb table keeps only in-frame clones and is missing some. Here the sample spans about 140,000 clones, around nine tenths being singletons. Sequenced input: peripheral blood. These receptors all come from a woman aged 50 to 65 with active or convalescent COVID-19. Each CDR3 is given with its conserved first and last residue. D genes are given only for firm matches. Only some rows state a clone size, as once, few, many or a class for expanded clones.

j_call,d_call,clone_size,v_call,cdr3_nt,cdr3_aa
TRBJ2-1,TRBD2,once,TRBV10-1,TGCGCCAGCAGGGAAAAACTCCGACTAGCGGGTAGGTCCCACAATGAGCAGTTCTTC,CASREKLRLAGRSHNEQFF
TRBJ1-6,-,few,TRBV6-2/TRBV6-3,TGTGCCAGCAGTTTCCCCAGTTATAATTCACCCCTCCACTTT,CASSFPSYNSPLHF
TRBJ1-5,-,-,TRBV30,TGTGCCTGGAGTTCAGGACACCCGTTTCAGCCCCAGCATTTT,CAWSSGHPFQPQHF
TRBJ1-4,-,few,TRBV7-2,TGTGCCAGCAGCTTAGACGTTGGAGGCGGGGTTGAAAAACTGTTTTTT,CASSLDVGGGVEKLFF
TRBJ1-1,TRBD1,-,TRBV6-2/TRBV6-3,TGTGCCAGCAGTTACTCGTTGGGCAGGGGGACTGAAGCTTTCTTT,CASSYSLGRGTEAFF
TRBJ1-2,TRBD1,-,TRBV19,TGTGCCAGTAGTATAATGCAGGGGGATCATGGCTACACCTTC,CASSIMQGDHGYTF
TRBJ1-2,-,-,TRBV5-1,TGCGCCAGCAGCTTGGGTTTTCGGGATCTAGGATATGGCTACACCTTC,CASSLGFRDLGYGYTF
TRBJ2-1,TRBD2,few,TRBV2,TGTGCCAGCAGCCGAGGGGGACTAGCGGGCCCAAGCTCCTACAATGAGCAGTTCTTC,CASSRGGLAGPSSYNEQFF
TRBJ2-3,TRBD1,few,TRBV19,TGTGCCAGTAGCGTGACAGGGTCCGCAGATACGCAGTATTTT,CASSVTGSADTQYF
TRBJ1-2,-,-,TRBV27,TGTGCCAGCAGTCAGGGCTATGGCTACACCTTC,CASSQGYGYTF
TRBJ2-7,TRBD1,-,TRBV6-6,TGTGCCAGCAGTTACAGCCAGGGGGCCTACGAGCAGTACTTC,CASSYSQGAYEQYF
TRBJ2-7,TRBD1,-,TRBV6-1,TGTGCCAGCAGTGAAGAACAGGGGGTGAGGGAGCAGTACTTC,CASSEEQGVREQYF
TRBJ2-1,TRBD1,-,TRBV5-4,TGTGCCAGCAGCTCGTTTCCGGGACAGGGATACAATTCTGAGCAGTTCTTC,CASSSFPGQGYNSEQFF
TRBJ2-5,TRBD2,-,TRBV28,TGTGCCAGCAGTTTGGCCCTAGCGGGAGCGGGAGAGACCCAGTACTTC,CASSLALAGAGETQYF
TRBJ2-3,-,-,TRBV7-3,TGTGCCAGCAGCTTAAACCCGGGACTCTCCACAGATACGCAGTATTTT,CASSLNPGLSTDTQYF
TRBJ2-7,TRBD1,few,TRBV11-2,TGTGCCAGCAGCTCCAAGGACAGGCTAAGGGGAAACGAGCAGTACTTC,CASSSKDRLRGNEQYF
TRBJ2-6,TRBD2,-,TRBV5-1,TGCGCCAGCAGCCGGAACCCCACTAGCGGGAGTTACTCTGGGGCCAACGTCCTGACTTTC,CASSRNPTSGSYSGANVLTF
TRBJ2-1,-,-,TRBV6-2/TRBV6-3,TGTGCCAGCAGTACTTTCAATGAGCAGTTCTTC,CASSTFNEQFF
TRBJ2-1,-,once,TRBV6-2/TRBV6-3,TGTGCCAGCAGTTACTCCTCATCGCGGGGCAATGAGCAGTTCTTC,CASSYSSSRGNEQFF
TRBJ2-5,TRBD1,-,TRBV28,TGTGCCAGCAGTACCGACAGGGGTTACGTAGAAGAGACCCAGTACTTC,CASSTDRGYVEETQYF
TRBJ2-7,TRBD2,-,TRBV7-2,TGTGCCAGCAGCCTAATAGCGGGAGTTTACGAGCAGTACTTC,CASSLIAGVYEQYF
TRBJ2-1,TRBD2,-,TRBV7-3,TGTGCCAGCAGCCTCACTACGGGGGGTTACAATGAGCAGTTCTTC,CASSLTTGGYNEQFF
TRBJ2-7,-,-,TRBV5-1,TGCGCCAGCCAAGACCAGGACAACTCCTACGAGCAGTACTTC,CASQDQDNSYEQYF
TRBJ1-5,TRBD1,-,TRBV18,TGTGCCAGCTCACGGGGACAGGGGGCCACTCATAGCAATCAGCCCCAGCATTTT,CASSRGQGATHSNQPQHF
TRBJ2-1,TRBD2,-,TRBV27,TGTGCCAGCAGTCCTAGACTAGCGGGAGGGAGAAATGAGCAGTTCTTC,CASSPRLAGGRNEQFF
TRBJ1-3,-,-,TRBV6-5,TGTGCCAGCAGTCAGGCGGACAGAGGAAACACCATATATTTT,CASSQADRGNTIYF
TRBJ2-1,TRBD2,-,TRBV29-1,TGCAGCGTTGGCGGGAGGTCCTACAATGAGCAGTTCTTC,CSVGGRSYNEQFF
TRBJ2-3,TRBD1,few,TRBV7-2,TGTGCCAGCAGCTCCGGACAGGGGGCAGATACGCAGTATTTT,CASSSGQGADTQYF
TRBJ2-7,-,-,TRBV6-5,TGTGCCAGCAGCTTGGGACTCGAGGGGCAGTACTTC,CASSLGLEGQYF
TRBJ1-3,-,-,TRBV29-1,TGCAGCGTCTCACAAGGAAACACCATATATTTT,CSVSQGNTIYF
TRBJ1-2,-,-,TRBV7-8,TGTGCCAGCAGCGACAACAGGGCCTTATTAGTCTACACCTTC,CASSDNRALLVYTF
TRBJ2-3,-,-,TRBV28,TGTGCCAGCAGCCAGGATCGAGATACGCAGTATTTT,CASSQDRDTQYF
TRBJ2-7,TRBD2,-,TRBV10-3,TGTGCCATCAGTGAGTCTAGCGGGGGCACCTTGGAGCAGTACTTC,CAISESSGGTLEQYF
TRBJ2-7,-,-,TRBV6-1,TGTGCCAGCAGTGAACAGGGCTACGAGCAGTACTTC,CASSEQGYEQYF
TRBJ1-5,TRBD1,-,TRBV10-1,TGCGCCAGCACCGATCATCTCAGCAGGGGGAGAAATCAGCCCCAGCATTTT,CASTDHLSRGRNQPQHF
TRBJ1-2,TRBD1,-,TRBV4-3,TGCGCCAGCAGCCAAGATCCCGGGACAGGGGGGTCGGGCTACACCTTC,CASSQDPGTGGSGYTF
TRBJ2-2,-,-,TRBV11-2,TGTGCCAGCAGCTTAGTCCAGTTAAACACCGGGGAGCTGTTTTTT,CASSLVQLNTGELFF
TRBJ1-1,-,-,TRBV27,TGTGCCAGCGGCCTATTGGGGCCCACTGAAGCTTTCTTT,CASGLLGPTEAFF
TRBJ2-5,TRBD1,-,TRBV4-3,TGCGCCCTTAACCGGGACAGGGGTGAGACCCAGTACTTC,CALNRDRGETQYF
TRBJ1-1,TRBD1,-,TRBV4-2,TGTGCCAGCAGCCAAGGACAGGGTCGGGATGAAGCTTTCTTT,CASSQGQGRDEAFF
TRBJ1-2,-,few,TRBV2,TGTGCCAGCAGTGAAGCTCAGGGGTATGGCTACACCTTC,CASSEAQGYGYTF
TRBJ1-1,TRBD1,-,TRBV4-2,TGTGCCAGCAGCCAAGAGGGACAGCGCACTGAAGCTTTCTTT,CASSQEGQRTEAFF
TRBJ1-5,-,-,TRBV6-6,TGTGCCAGCAGTCCTGGACTAGGGGGAAATAGCAATCAGCCCCAGCATTTT,CASSPGLGGNSNQPQHF
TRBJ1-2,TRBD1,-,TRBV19,TGTGCCAGTAGCCGGGACAGGATCTATGGCTACACCTTC,CASSRDRIYGYTF
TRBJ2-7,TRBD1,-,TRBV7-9,TGTGCCAGCAGGTCAGACAGGGGGCAGGATGGCGAGCAGTACTTC,CASRSDRGQDGEQYF
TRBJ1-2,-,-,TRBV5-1,TGCGCCAGCAGCTCCTTCGACAGGCCCTTCTATGGCTACACCTTC,CASSSFDRPFYGYTF
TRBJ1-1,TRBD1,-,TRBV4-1,TGCGCCAGCGCAACAGGGGGCGTCGGAACTGAAGCTTTCTTT,CASATGGVGTEAFF
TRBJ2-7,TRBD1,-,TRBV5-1,TGCGCCAGCAGCTTGGCCGGGACAGGGGGCTTCGAGTACTTC,CASSLAGTGGFEYF
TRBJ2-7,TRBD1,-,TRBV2,TGTGCCAGCAGTGGGGGGACAGGGAAGGGCGAGCAGTACTTC,CASSGGTGKGEQYF
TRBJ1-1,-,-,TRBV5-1,TGCGCCAGCAGCTTCCAGGGGTACTCTGAAGCTTTCTTT,CASSFQGYSEAFF
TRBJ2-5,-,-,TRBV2,TGTGCCAGCAGTGCCGGGACAAAGATCGGGGCCCAAGAGACCCAGTACTTC,CASSAGTKIGAQETQYF